The subject of this entry is one TCR beta chain. What it binds is unknown. Per germline, CDR1 KGHSH and CDR2 LQKENI. The CDR3 is 12 amino acids. The germline V and J ends were trimmed by 3 bases and 7 bases, with 9 bases remaining between them. The sample originates from a study of response to subunit inactivated influenza vaccine. MiXCR, run by TCRdb on the RT-PCR reads, gives a single entry per CDR3 protein. The profile covers around 710,000 distinct CDR3 sequences, with roughly 14% appearing a single time and around 6.5% taken by the ten largest. Notes on the study in general: Authors suggested each seasonal flu vaccination may recruit only limited numbers of new T cells.

The clonotype originates from a man in his fifties or sixties who received an inactivated influenza vaccine. The material was PBMCs from blood, obtained around 14 days before vaccination. The chain employs TRBV18 and TRBJ1-1, with D perhaps matching TRBD1 (5 bases). CDR3 loop: CASSPGRLEAFF. As DNA, the CDR3 is TGTGCCAGCTCACCGGGACGGCTTGAAGCTTTCTTT.